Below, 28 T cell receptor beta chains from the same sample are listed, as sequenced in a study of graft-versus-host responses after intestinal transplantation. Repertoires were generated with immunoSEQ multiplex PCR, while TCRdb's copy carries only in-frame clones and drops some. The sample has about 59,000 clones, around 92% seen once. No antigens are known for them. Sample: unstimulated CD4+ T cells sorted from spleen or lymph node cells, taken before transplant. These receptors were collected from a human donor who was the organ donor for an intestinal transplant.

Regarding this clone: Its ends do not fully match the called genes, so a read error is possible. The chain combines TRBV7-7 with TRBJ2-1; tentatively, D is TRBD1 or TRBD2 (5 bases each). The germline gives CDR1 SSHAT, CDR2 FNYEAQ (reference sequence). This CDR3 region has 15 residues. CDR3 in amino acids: CASSLAIGAGNEQFF. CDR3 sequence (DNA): TGTGCTAGCAGCTTAGCTATCGGGGCTGGGAATGAGCAGTTCTTC. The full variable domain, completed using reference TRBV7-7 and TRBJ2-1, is GAGVSQSPRYKVTKRGQDVTLRCDPISSHATLYWYQQALGQGPEFLTYFNYEAQPDKSGLPSDRFSAERPEGSISTLTIQRTEQRDSAMYRCASSLAIGAGNEQFFGPGTRLTVL.

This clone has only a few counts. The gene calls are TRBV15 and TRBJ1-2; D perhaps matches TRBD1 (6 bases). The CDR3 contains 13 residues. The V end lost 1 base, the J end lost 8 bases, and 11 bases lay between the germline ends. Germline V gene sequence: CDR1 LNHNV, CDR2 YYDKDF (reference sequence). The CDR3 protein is CATSRGGLGGYTF. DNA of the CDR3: TGTGCCACCAGCAGAGGGGGGCTGGGGGGCTACACCTTC.

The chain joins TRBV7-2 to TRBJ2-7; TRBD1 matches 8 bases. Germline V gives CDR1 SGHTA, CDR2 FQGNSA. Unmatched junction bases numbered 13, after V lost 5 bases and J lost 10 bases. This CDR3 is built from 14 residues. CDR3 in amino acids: CASSPDRGQGGQYF. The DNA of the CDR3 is TGTGCCAGCAGCCCAGACCGCGGACAGGGCGGCCAGTACTTC.

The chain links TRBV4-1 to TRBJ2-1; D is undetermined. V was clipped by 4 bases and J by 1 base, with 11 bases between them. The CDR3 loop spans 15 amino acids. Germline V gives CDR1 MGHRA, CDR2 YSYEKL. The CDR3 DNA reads TGCGCCAGCAGCCTGACTTCGCAGTCCTACAATGAGCAGTTCTTC. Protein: CASSLTSQSYNEQFF.

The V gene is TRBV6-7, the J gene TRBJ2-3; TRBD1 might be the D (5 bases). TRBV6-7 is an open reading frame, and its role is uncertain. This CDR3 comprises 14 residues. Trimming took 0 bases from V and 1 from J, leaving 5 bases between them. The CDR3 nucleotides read TGTGCCAGCAGTTACTCACAGGGCACAGATACGCAGTATTTT. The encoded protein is CASSYSQGTDTQYF.

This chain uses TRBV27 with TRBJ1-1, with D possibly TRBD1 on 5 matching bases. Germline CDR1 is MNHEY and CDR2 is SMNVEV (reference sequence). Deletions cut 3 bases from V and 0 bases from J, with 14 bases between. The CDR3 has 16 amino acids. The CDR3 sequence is CASSFFAGSMNTEAFF. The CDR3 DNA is TGTGCCAGCAGTTTTTTCGCAGGGAGCATGAACACTGAAGCTTTCTTT.

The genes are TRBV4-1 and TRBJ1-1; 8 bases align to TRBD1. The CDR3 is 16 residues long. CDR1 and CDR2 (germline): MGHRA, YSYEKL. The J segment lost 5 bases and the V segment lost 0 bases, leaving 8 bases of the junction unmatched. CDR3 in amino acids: CASSQDPAGGRTEAFF. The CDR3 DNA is TGCGCCAGCAGCCAAGATCCGGCAGGGGGCAGGACTGAAGCTTTCTTT.

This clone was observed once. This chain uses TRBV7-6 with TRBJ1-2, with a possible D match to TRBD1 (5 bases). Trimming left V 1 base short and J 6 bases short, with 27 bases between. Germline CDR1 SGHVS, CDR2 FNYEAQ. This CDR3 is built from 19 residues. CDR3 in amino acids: CASSLGTERGTDATDGYTF. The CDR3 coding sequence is TGTGCCAGCAGCTTAGGCACAGAACGAGGGACGGATGCGACGGATGGCTACACCTTC.

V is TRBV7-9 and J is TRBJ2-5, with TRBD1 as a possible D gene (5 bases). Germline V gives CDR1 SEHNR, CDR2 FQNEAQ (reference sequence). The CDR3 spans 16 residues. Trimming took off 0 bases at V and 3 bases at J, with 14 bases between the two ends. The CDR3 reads CASSLAGTGRKETQYF. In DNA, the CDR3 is TGTGCCAGCAGCTTAGCGGGAACAGGTCGAAAAGAGACCCAGTACTTC.

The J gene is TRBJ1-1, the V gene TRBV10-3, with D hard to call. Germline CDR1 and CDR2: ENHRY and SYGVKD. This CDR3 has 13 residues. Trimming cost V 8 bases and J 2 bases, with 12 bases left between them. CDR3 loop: CAISALENTEAFF. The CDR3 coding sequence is TGTGCCATCTCCGCATTAGAAAACACTGAAGCTTTCTTT.

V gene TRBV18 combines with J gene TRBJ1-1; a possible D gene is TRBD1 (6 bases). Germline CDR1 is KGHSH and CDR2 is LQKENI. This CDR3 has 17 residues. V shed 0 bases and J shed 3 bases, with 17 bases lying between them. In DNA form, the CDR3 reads TGTGCCAGCTCACCACCAGGGGGGATAAATGGGTACACTGAAGCTTTCTTT. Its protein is CASSPPGGINGYTEAFF.

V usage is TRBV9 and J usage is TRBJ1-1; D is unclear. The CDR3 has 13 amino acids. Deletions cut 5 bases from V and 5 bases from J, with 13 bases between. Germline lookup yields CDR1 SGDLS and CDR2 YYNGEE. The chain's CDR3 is CASSNLGWTEAFF. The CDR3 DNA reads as TGTGCCAGCAGTAACCTCGGATGGACTGAAGCTTTCTTT.

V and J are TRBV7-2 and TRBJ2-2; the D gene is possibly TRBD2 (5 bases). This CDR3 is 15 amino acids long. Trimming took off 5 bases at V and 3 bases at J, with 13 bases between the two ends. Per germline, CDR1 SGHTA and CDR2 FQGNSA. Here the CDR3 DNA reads TGTGCCAGCAGCGTAACTAGTGCTTACACCGGGGAGCTGTTTTTT. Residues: CASSVTSAYTGELFF. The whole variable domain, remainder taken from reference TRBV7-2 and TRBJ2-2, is GAGVSQSPSNKVTEKGKDVELRCDPISGHTALYWYRQSLGQGLEFLIYFQGNSAPDKSGLPSDRFSAERTGGSVSTLTIQRTQQEDSAVYLCASSVTSAYTGELFFGEGSRLTVL.

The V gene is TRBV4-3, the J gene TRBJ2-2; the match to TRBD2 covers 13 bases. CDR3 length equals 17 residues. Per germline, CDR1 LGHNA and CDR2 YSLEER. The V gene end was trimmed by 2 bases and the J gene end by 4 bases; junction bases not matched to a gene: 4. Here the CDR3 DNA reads TGCGCCAGCAGCCAAAAACTAGCGGGGGGGCCCACCGGGGAGCTGTTTTTT. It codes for CASSQKLAGGPTGELFF.

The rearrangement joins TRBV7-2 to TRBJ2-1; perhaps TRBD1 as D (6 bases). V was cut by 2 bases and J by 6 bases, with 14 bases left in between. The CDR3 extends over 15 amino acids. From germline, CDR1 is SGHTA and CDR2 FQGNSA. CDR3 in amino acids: CASSLRPGQPNEQFF. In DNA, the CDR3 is TGTGCCAGCAGCTTACGGCCGGGACAACCCAATGAGCAGTTCTTC.

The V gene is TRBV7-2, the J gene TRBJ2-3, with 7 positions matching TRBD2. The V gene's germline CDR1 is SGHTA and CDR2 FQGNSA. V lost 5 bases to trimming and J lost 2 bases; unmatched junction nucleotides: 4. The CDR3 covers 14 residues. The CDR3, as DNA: TGTGCCAGCAGCGTCCGGGACTACACAGATACGCAGTATTTT. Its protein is CASSVRDYTDTQYF.

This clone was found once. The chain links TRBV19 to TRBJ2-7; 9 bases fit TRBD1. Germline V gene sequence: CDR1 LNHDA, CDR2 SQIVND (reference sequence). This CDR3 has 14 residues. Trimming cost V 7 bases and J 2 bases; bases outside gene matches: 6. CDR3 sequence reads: CASKGTGNTYEQYF. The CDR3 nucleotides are TGTGCCAGTAAAGGGACAGGGAATACCTACGAGCAGTACTTC.

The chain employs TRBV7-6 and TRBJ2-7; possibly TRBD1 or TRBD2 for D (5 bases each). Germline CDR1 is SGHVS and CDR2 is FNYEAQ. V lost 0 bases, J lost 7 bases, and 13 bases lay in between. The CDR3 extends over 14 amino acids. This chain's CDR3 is CASSLAPGRGEQYF. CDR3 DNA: TGTGCCAGCAGCTTAGCACCGGGACGTGGGGAGCAGTACTTC.

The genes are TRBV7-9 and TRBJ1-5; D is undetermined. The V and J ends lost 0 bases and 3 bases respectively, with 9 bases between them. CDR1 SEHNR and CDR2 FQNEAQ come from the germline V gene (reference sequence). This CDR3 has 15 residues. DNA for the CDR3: TGTGCCAGCAGCTTAGCTGCAAGGTCCAATCAGCCCCAGCATTTT. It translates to CASSLAARSNQPQHF.

The DNA of the CDR3 is TGTGCCAGCAGCCACCTGACGCCGTACAATGAGCAGTTCTTC. Protein: CASSHLTPYNEQFF. The chain joins TRBV6-6 to TRBJ2-1; no clear D. The CDR3 is made up of 14 amino acids. Trimming stripped 6 bases from V and 4 bases from J, with 13 bases between. Looked up from germline, CDR1 is MNHNY and CDR2 is SVGAGI (reference sequence).

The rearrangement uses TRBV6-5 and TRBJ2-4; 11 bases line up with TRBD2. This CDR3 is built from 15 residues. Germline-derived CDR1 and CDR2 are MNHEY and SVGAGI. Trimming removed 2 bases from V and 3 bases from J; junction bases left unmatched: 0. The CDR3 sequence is CASSYGTSGKNIQYF. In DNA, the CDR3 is TGTGCCAGCAGTTACGGGACTAGCGGCAAAAACATTCAGTACTTC.

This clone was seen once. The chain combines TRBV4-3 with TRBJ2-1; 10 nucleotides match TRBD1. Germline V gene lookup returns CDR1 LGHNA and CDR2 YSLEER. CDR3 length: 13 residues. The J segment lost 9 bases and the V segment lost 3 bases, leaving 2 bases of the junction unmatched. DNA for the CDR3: TGCGCCAGCAGCCAGGGACAGGGGTCTGAGCAGTTCTTC. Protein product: CASSQGQGSEQFF.

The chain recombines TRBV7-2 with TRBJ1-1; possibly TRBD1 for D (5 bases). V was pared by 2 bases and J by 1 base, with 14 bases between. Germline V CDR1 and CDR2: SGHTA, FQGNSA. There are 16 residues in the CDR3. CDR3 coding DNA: TGTGCCAGCAGCTTAAAGACCCCCACAGGGAACACTGAAGCTTTCTTT. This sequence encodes CASSLKTPTGNTEAFF.

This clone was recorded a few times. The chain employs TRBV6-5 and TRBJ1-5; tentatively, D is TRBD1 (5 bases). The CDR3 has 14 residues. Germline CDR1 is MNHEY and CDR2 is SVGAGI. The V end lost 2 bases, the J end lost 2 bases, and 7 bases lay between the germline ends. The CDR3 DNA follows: TGTGCCAGCAGTTACGGAGGGGGCAATCAGCCCCAGCATTTT. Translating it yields CASSYGGGNQPQHF.

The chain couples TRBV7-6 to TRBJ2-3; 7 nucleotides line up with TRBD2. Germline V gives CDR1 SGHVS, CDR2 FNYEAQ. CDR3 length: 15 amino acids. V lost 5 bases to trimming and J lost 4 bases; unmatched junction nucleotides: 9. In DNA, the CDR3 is TGTGCCAGCAGCCGAACTAGCGTCCCGGCAGATACGCAGTATTTT. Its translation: CASSRTSVPADTQYF. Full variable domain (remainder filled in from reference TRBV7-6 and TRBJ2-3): GAGVSQSPRYKVTKRGQDVALRCDPISGHVSLYWYRQALGQGPEFLTYFNYEAQQDKSGLPNDRFSAERPEGSISTLTIQRTEQRDSAMYRCASSRTSVPADTQYFGPGTRLTVL.

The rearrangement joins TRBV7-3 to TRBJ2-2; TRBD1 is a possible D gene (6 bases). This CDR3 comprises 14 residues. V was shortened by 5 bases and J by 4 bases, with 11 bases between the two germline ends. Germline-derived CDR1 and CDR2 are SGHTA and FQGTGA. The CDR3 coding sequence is TGTGCCAGCAGCCTACAGACAGGCACCGGGGAGCTGTTTTTT. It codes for CASSLQTGTGELFF.

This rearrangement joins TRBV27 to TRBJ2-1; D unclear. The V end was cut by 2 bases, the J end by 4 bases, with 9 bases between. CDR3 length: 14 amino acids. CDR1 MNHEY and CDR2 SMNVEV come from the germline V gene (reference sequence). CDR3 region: CASSLEQMYNEQFF. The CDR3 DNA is TGTGCCAGCAGTTTAGAACAGATGTACAATGAGCAGTTCTTC.

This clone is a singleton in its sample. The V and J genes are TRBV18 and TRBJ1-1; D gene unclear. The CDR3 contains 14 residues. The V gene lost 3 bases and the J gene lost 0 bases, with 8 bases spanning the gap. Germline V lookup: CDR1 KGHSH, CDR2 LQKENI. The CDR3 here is CASSPQTVNTEAFF. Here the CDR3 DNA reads TGTGCCAGCTCACCTCAGACGGTGAACACTGAAGCTTTCTTT.